Below are 20 T cell receptor beta chains sequenced from a single sample in a study of regulatory T cells in long-lasting Graves disease. Relying on iRepertoire HTBI primers and Arm-PCR of CDR3 regions, the team built TCR beta libraries. One entry per CDR3 protein, called by TCRdb with MiXCR from the multiplex PCR reads. The table has under 300,000 distinct CDR3 sequences, 18% seen once. The time point is: newly diagnosed GD, antithyroid drugs for less than 3 months. The TCR library was made from RNA extracted from PBMCs. The same specimen was also included in a second study, on T cells in Graves' hyperthyroidism and ophthalmopathy.

This specimen was peripheral blood mononuclear cells (PBMCs), taken at new diagnosis, from a patient treated with antithyroid drugs. These receptors were taken from a woman in her thirties with Graves disease.

The rearrangement links TRBV6-1 to TRBJ2-5; TRBD2 matches at 13 bases. V was clipped by 8 bases and J by 5 bases; unmatched bases: 14. The germline V gene has CDR1 MNHNS and CDR2 SASEGT. The CDR3 length is 17 residues. The CDR3 DNA follows: TGTGCCAGCCGCGGGACTAGCGGGGCTATAACGGGGGAGACCCAGTACTTC. This translates into CASRGTSGAITGETQYF.

This clonotype was observed many times. The chain has TRBV6-6 and TRBJ2-1; perhaps TRBD2 as D (5 bases). This CDR3 region has 16 residues. V lost 0 bases and J 3 bases, leaving 12 bases between the germline ends. Germline assignment: CDR1 MNHNY and CDR2 SVGAGI (reference sequence). CDR3 nucleotides: TGTGCCAGCAGTTACTCGGGCAGGAGGAACTACAATGAGCAGTTCTTC. This translates into CASSYSGRRNYNEQFF.

This clonotype was seen at least ten times. The rearrangement uses TRBV7-2 and TRBJ1-2; D ambiguous. The CDR3 contains 12 residues. Germline CDR1 SGHTA, CDR2 FQGNSA. The V and J ends lost 1 base and 4 bases respectively, with 4 bases between them. The CDR3 DNA reads TGTGCCAGCAGCTTAGAAGGCTATGGCTACACCTTC. Translation: CASSLEGYGYTF.

As to this clonotype: A single base separates this from a much larger clone, so it may be a read error. The chain carries TRBV4-1 and TRBJ1-4; no reliable D call. The CDR3 is 15 amino acids. Germline CDR1 is MGHRA and CDR2 is YSYEKL. The CDR3 region is CASRSPREVNEKLLF. The CDR3 DNA reads TGCGCCAGCAGGAGTCCTCGAGAGGTGAATGAAAAACTGCTTTTT.

This clonotype was counted ten times or more. This chain joins TRBV24-1 and TRBJ1-5; weak D call: TRBD1 (5 bases). This CDR3 has 13 residues. V was shortened by 3 bases and J by 7 bases, with 9 bases between the two germline ends. From germline, CDR1 is KGHDR and CDR2 SFDVKD. The DNA of the CDR3 is TGTGCCACCAGTGATCTTACAGGACAGCCCCAGCATTTT. Its protein product is CATSDLTGQPQHF.

The V and J genes are TRBV28 and TRBJ2-4, with 9 bases fitting TRBD1. The CDR3 has 15 residues. The germline V gene encodes CDR1 MDHEN and CDR2 SYDVKM. The V and J ends lost 4 bases and 5 bases, in that order; junction bases with no gene match: 6. The CDR3: CASSYGDRAQNIQYF. The CDR3 bases are TGTGCCAGCAGTTACGGGGACAGGGCCCAAAACATTCAGTACTTC.

The rearrangement links TRBV4-1 to TRBJ1-3; D unclear. The CDR3 totals 16 residues. V gave up 1 base and J gave up 0 bases, with 10 bases separating them. Germline V gives CDR1 MGHRA, CDR2 YSYEKL. The CDR3 sequence: CASSQVLIVSGNTIYF. For the CDR3, the DNA is TGCGCCAGCAGCCAAGTTTTGATCGTCTCTGGAAACACCATATATTTT.

This clonotype was seen ten or more times. J is TRBJ1-2 and V is TRBV6-1; D possibly corresponds to TRBD1 (6 bases). Germline CDR1 and CDR2: MNHNS and SASEGT. The length of the CDR3 is 14 residues. Trimming pared 1 base from V and 5 bases from J, leaving 11 bases between. CDR3: CASSEGTGQYGYTF. The CDR3 DNA is TGTGCCAGCAGTGAAGGCACAGGACAGTATGGCTACACCTTC.

This clonotype was counted at least ten times. The chain joins TRBV7-6 to TRBJ1-5; no clear D gene. The ends were cut back, 1 base at V and 0 bases at J, with 16 bases in the middle. This CDR3 is 18 amino acids long. Germline V CDR1 and CDR2: SGHVS, FNYEAQ. CDR3 in amino acids: CASSLGSATFVSNQPQHF. CDR3 DNA: TGTGCCAGCAGCTTAGGGTCAGCGACATTTGTTAGCAATCAGCCCCAGCATTTT.

The CDR3 bases are TGTGCCAGCAGTAGGGACAGGTATATCGTAGACAATGAGCAGTTCTTC. It encodes CASSRDRYIVDNEQFF. The chain couples TRBV2 to TRBJ2-1; 8 nucleotides match TRBD1. This CDR3 is built from 16 residues. Germline-derived CDR1 and CDR2 are SNHLY and FYNNEI. With 5 bases clipped from V and 5 bases from J, the junction kept 11 bases outside the gene matches. Combining the CDR3 with reference TRBV2 and TRBJ2-1 gives the whole variable domain EPEVTQTPSHQVTQMGQEVILRCVPISNHLYFYWYRQILGQKVEFLVSFYNNEISEKSEIFDDQFSVERPDGSNFTLKIRSTKLEDSAMYFCASSRDRYIVDNEQFFGPGTRLTVL.

The chain uses TRBV18 and TRBJ1-1, with D possibly matching TRBD1 (6 bases). Germline V gene sequence: CDR1 KGHSH, CDR2 LQKENI. The CDR3 sequence is 15 residues long. Trimming left V 3 bases short and J 6 bases short, with 17 bases between. The CDR3 bases are TGTGCCAGCTCACCGGGGGCAGGGGTGGATGCTGAAGCTTTCTTT. It translates to CASSPGAGVDAEAFF.

This sequence joins TRBV20-1 and TRBJ2-7; D possibly matches TRBD1 or TRBD2 (6 bases each). Germline V CDR1 and CDR2: DFQATT, SNEGSKA (reference sequence). The CDR3 consists of 13 residues. V lost 2 bases, J lost 6 bases, and 14 bases lay in between. CDR3 residues: CSARKTKGGEQYF. CDR3 DNA: TGCAGTGCTAGAAAGACCAAGGGGGGCGAGCAGTACTTC.

This clonotype appeared many times. The chain combines TRBV20-1 with TRBJ1-4; possibly TRBD1 for D (6 bases). CDR1 is DFQATT and CDR2 is SNEGSKA in the germline V gene (reference sequence). V was pared by 1 base and J by 2 bases, with 11 bases between. The CDR3 length is 15 residues. The CDR3 protein is CSARATRGTNEKLFF. The CDR3 region has the DNA TGCAGTGCTAGAGCTACCAGGGGTACTAATGAAAAACTGTTTTTT.

In regard to this clonotype: A clone one base away is much larger, so this may be a read error. The chain uses TRBV12-3 or TRBV12-4 and TRBJ1-1; D is possibly TRBD1 (6 bases). The V and J ends lost 5 bases and 5 bases respectively, with 18 bases between them. This CDR3 has 15 amino acids. The CDR3 sequence is CASSGGWGRRTEAFF. CDR3 DNA: TGTGCCAGCAGTGGAGGGTGGGGGCGAAGGACTGAAGCTTTCTTT.

The table lists this clonotype with many counts. This rearrangement joins TRBV18 to TRBJ2-3; no clear D. The germline V gene encodes CDR1 KGHSH and CDR2 LQKENI. The CDR3 sequence is 11 residues long. V dropped 8 bases and J dropped 5 bases, with 8 bases sitting between them. The CDR3 nucleotides are TGTGCCAGCAGCCCGGGAGATACGCAGTATTTT. This sequence encodes CASSPGDTQYF.

This clonotype was seen at least ten times. The V gene is TRBV5-5, the J gene TRBJ1-4; 7 bases line up with TRBD1. Trimming cost V 3 bases and J 5 bases; bases outside gene matches: 10. Germline-derived CDR1 and CDR2 are SGHKS and YYEKEE (reference sequence). The CDR3 sequence is 16 residues long. The CDR3 protein is CASSSKLTGSNEKLFF. CDR3 nucleotide sequence: TGTGCCAGCAGCTCGAAATTGACAGGGTCCAATGAAAAACTGTTTTTT.

This clonotype has ten or more counts. The rearrangement joins TRBV7-2 to TRBJ2-7; D remains unclear. Trimming took off 1 base at V and 2 bases at J, with 12 bases between the two ends. The CDR3 extends over 15 amino acids. CDR1 and CDR2 (germline): SGHTA, FQGNSA. CDR3 nucleotide sequence: TGTGCCAGCAGCTTAGTAACTACCGTAGCCTACGAGCAGTACTTC. Amino acids: CASSLVTTVAYEQYF. Filled out from reference TRBV7-2 and TRBJ2-7, the complete variable domain reads GAGVSQSPSNKVTEKGKDVELRCDPISGHTALYWYRQSLGQGLEFLIYFQGNSAPDKSGLPSDRFSAERTGGSVSTLTIQRTQQEDSAVYLCASSLVTTVAYEQYFGPGTRLTVT.

Ten or more counts support this clonotype. This chain links TRBV4-1 with TRBJ1-4, with D possibly matching TRBD1 (5 bases). V was trimmed by 3 bases and J by 7 bases, leaving 15 bases between them. This CDR3 is built from 15 residues. Germline-derived CDR1 and CDR2 are MGHRA and YSYEKL. CDR3 coding DNA: TGCGCCAGCAGCCACGGCGGGGGATTAGGTGAAAAACTGTTTTTT. This gives the protein CASSHGGGLGEKLFF.

This clonotype was recorded a few times. The J gene is TRBJ1-1, the V gene TRBV14; the D is unclear. The CDR3 loop spans 11 amino acids. The germline V gene encodes CDR1 SGHDN and CDR2 FVKESK. V was shortened by 5 bases and J by 9 bases, with 10 bases between the two germline ends. CDR3 residues: CASSDQYKAFF. The DNA of the CDR3 is TGTGCCAGCAGCGACCAGTACAAAGCTTTCTTT.

For this clonotype: A read error is possible here, since a much larger clone lies one base away. The V call is TRBV5-8, the J call TRBJ1-2; D uncertain. Trimming cost V 4 bases and J 6 bases, with 13 bases left between them. The CDR3 contains 13 residues. Germline V gene data show CDR1 as SGHTS and CDR2 as YDEGEE. CDR3: CASSVPDSDGYTF. In DNA, the CDR3 is TGTGCCAGCAGCGTACCAGATTCCGATGGCTACACCTTC.